This TCR beta chain is from a study of blood T cell repertoires in COVID-19. Repertoires were generated with immunoSEQ multiplex PCR, while TCRdb's copy carries only in-frame clones and drops some. The sample has 280,000 or so clones, approximately 85% seen once; the top ten hold 13%. V gave up 3 bases and J gave up 0 bases, with 10 bases separating them. CDR1 and CDR2 from the germline V gene are SGHNT and YYREEE (reference sequence). CDR3 length: 15 amino acids. This chain links TRBV5-4 with TRBJ1-3, with D perhaps matching TRBD1 (5 bases). The sequence derives from a human donor in a cohort sampled during active COVID-19. Sequencing input: peripheral blood. The CDR3 DNA follows: TGTGCCAGCAGCTCACGGCAGGGCTCTGGAAACACCATATATTTT. It yields the protein CASSSRQGSGNTIYF.